Listed below are T cell receptor beta chains from one sample, sequenced in a study of blood T cell repertoires in COVID-19. Produced via immunoSEQ multiplex PCR; TCRdb's table is partial and in-frame only. The table lists 160,000 or so clones, about 80% of them singletons. Input material: peripheral blood. These receptors all stem from a man in his sixties with acute or convalescent COVID-19. The CDR3 runs from the conserved cysteine through the conserved F or W.

v_gene: TRBV12-5; CDR3aa: CASGLRGGSWNEQFF
v_gene: TRBV19; CDR3aa: CASSPGHSNQPQHF
v_gene: TRBV24-1; CDR3aa: CATSVAEGAYNEQFF
v_gene: TRBV5-5; CDR3aa: CASSRGGPFANYGYTF
v_gene: TRBV12-3/TRBV12-4; CDR3aa: CASSWGVQETQYF
v_gene: TRBV9; CDR3aa: CASSVEGAGYGYTF
v_gene: TRBV4-1; CDR3aa: CASSPGFVGSYNEQFF
v_gene: TRBV4-2; CDR3aa: CASSQDGTGAGSGNTIYF
v_gene: TRBV6-5; CDR3aa: CASSYLNEQFF
v_gene: TRBV5-6; CDR3aa: CASSLFRTGDHNYGYTF
v_gene: TRBV18; CDR3aa: CASSPETGNGYTF
v_gene: TRBV2; CDR3aa: CASSLRTGMNTEAFF
v_gene: TRBV27; CDR3aa: CASRTGLAGGSSYNEQFF
v_gene: TRBV6-5; CDR3aa: CASSYELSSYNSPLHF